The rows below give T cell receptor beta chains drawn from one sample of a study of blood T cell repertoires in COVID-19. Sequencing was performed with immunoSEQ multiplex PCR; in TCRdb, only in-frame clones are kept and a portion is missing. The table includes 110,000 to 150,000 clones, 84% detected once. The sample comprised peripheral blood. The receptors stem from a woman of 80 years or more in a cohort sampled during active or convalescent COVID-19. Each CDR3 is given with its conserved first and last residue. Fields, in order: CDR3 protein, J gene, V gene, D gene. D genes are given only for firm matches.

CDR3aa: CASSQDLAGGDTGELFF; j_gene: TRBJ2-2; v_gene: TRBV4-3; d_gene: TRBD2
CDR3aa: CASSLDLSDTQYF; j_gene: TRBJ2-3; v_gene: TRBV11-3; d_gene: .
CDR3aa: CATSWSLAGGPLDEQFF; j_gene: TRBJ2-1; v_gene: TRBV15; d_gene: TRBD2
CDR3aa: CASSLPGYGYTF; j_gene: TRBJ1-2; v_gene: TRBV12-3/TRBV12-4; d_gene: .
CDR3aa: CASSSMLGEGTQYF; j_gene: TRBJ2-3; v_gene: TRBV5-1; d_gene: .
CDR3aa: CASSTQAGVSGQGDGYTF; j_gene: TRBJ1-2; v_gene: TRBV9; d_gene: TRBD1
CDR3aa: CASSGGSDSNQPQHF; j_gene: TRBJ1-5; v_gene: TRBV10-2; d_gene: .
CDR3aa: CASRETQGNYGYTF; j_gene: TRBJ1-2; v_gene: TRBV6-5; d_gene: .
CDR3aa: CASMAEGGYEQYF; j_gene: TRBJ2-7; v_gene: TRBV5-1; d_gene: .
CDR3aa: CASSIDPLGGSGSPLHF; j_gene: TRBJ1-6; v_gene: TRBV19; d_gene: .
CDR3aa: CASSVSSGGGTDTQYF; j_gene: TRBJ2-3; v_gene: TRBV7-2; d_gene: TRBD2
CDR3aa: CASSQGYLVTQETQYF; j_gene: TRBJ2-5; v_gene: TRBV14; d_gene: .
CDR3aa: CASSSSGGHRETQYF; j_gene: TRBJ2-5; v_gene: TRBV25-1; d_gene: TRBD2